This T cell receptor (beta chain) was captured in a study of cytomegalovirus exposure and HLA in healthy donors. Study results and limitations: Analysis performed later showed TCR beta chains linked to HLA being more clonally expanded than equally common others. The majority of TCR sequences were rare, yet some public TCRs appeared in many donors. Cytomegalovirus association was assigned to more than 150 TCR beta chains.

CDR1 MDHEN and CDR2 SYDVKM come from the germline V gene. The junction had 9 bases not matched to a gene; V was cut back by 10 bases and J by 0 bases. The CDR3 runs to 15 residues. The PCR employed 60 Vbeta primers together with 13 Jbeta primers. Original processing methods: Later, an analysis found some 80 million unique TCR beta chains, and around 12 million of these were shared. Sequencing used immunoSEQ multiplex PCR; TCRdb keeps in-frame clones, though not all of them. The V and J calls and clone size come from that table; D and trimming were worked out from the DNA. This sample's clone table lists more than 95,000 clones. About this clone itself: Antigen: not known.

The clonotype was recovered from a man aged 35-49 years in good health and CMV-seronegative. The chain has TRBV28 and TRBJ1-5; 7 nucleotides line up with TRBD1. What was sequenced was PBMCs. CDR3 sequence: CATRTGAISNQPQHF. The CDR3 DNA reads TGTGCCACTAGGACAGGAGCGATTAGCAATCAGCCCCAGCATTTT.